A single sample is the source of the 8 T cell receptor beta chains below, sequenced in a study of shared clonotypes between healthy human individuals. CD45RO negativity and positive selection for CCR7 defined naive CD8 cells, a population that excluded terminally differentiated effector memory CD45RA+ cells. The data were produced by immunoSEQ multiplex PCR, yet TCRdb's version contains in-frame clones alone and is incomplete. The sample consists of roughly 890,000 clones, 85% to 95% of them appearing once. Source material: naive CD8+ T cells sorted from blood. Receptors were obtained from a man between 25 and 39 years old in good health.

The gene calls are TRBV9 and TRBJ2-7; D not certain. Germline loops: CDR1 SGDLS, CDR2 YYNGEE. This CDR3 has 15 residues. Trimming removed 0 bases from V and 0 bases from J, with 10 bases in between. CDR3 residues: CASSVGAVTSYEQYF. Here the CDR3 DNA reads TGTGCCAGCAGCGTAGGTGCGGTTACCTCCTACGAGCAGTACTTC.

The CDR3 DNA reads TGTGCCAGTAGTATCTCCTCAACCTACAATGAGCAGTTCTTC. Protein product: CASSISSTYNEQFF. This chain uses TRBV19 with TRBJ2-1; D is undetermined. The CDR3 extends over 14 amino acids. CDR1 LNHDA and CDR2 SQIVND come from the germline V gene (reference sequence). V was trimmed by 3 bases and J by 2 bases, leaving 8 bases between them.

This chain links TRBV29-1 with TRBJ2-7; 13 bases match TRBD2. The length of the CDR3 is 14 residues. Trimming took 8 bases from V and 4 from J; bases not matched to a gene: 8. CDR1 is SQVTM and CDR2 is ANQGSEA in the germline V gene. The CDR3 nucleotides read TGCAGCATCGGACTAGCGGGAGATGTATACGAGCAGTACTTC. It is translated as CSIGLAGDVYEQYF.

A single count supports this clone. This chain links TRBV5-1 with TRBJ1-1; D is uncertain. Trimming stripped 0 bases from V and 2 bases from J, with 11 bases between. CDR1 is SGHRS and CDR2 is YFSETQ in the germline V gene. The CDR3 has 15 residues. CDR3 DNA sequence: TGCGCCAGCAGCTTGGGATCAGGAGGAAACACTGAAGCTTTCTTT. It translates to CASSLGSGGNTEAFF.

The chain carries TRBV7-9 and TRBJ2-2; no clear D gene. Trimming stripped 8 bases from V and 1 base from J, with 11 bases between. CDR1 is SEHNR, CDR2 FQNEAQ, per germline (reference sequence). This CDR3 is built from 14 residues. CDR3 region: CASRGGVNTGELFF. CDR3 nucleotide sequence: TGTGCCAGCCGAGGTGGAGTGAACACCGGGGAGCTGTTTTTT.

The V and J genes are TRBV10-3 and TRBJ1-1; D is unresolved. Looked up from germline, CDR1 is ENHRY and CDR2 is SYGVKD. Deletions cut 10 bases from V and 0 bases from J, with 6 bases between. CDR3 length equals 11 residues. This CDR3 is CATGMNTEAFF. In DNA form, the CDR3 reads TGTGCCACCGGAATGAACACTGAAGCTTTCTTT.

This rearrangement joins TRBV27 to TRBJ1-4, with 9 bases identical to TRBD1. The CDR3 extends over 15 amino acids. The junction had 6 bases not matched to a gene; V was cut back by 6 bases and J by 4 bases. Germline CDR1 is MNHEY and CDR2 is SMNVEV (reference sequence). The CDR3 is CASSPGTGFNEKLFF. CDR3 DNA: TGTGCCAGCAGCCCCGGGACAGGGTTTAATGAAAAACTGTTTTTT.

The chain combines TRBV7-6 with TRBJ2-1, with TRBD2 matching 12 bases. CDR1 is SGHVS, CDR2 FNYEAQ, per germline. V gave up 4 bases and J gave up 5 bases; unmatched junction bases: 12. CDR3 length: 18 residues. CDR3 loop: CASSSQTSGSRKNNEQFF. The DNA of the CDR3 is TGTGCCAGCAGCTCCCAGACTAGCGGGAGTAGAAAAAACAATGAGCAGTTCTTC.